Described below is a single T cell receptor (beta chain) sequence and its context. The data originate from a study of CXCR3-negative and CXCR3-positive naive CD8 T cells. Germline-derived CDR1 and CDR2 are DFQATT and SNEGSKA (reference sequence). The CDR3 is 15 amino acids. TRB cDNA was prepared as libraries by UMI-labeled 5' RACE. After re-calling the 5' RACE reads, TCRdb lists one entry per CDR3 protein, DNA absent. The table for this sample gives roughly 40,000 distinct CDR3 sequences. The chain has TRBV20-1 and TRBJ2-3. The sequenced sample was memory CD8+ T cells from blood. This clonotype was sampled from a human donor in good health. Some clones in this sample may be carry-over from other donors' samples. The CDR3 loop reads CSARSPSYSTDTQYF.